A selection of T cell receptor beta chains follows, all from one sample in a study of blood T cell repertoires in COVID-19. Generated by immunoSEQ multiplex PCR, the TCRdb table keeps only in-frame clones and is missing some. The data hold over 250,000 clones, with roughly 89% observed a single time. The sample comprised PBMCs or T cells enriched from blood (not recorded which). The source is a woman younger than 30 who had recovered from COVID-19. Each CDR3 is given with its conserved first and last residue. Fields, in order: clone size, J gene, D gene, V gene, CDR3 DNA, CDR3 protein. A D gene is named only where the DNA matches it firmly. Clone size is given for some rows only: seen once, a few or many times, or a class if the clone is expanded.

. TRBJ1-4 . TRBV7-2 TGTGCCAGCAGCTTAGGCGGGACCTCTGAAAAACTGTTTTTT CASSLGGTSEKLFF
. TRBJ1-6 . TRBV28 TGTGCCAGCAGTTTAAGAGAATATAATTCACCCCTCCACTTT CASSLREYNSPLHF
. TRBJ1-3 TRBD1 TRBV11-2 TGTGCCAGCAGCTGGACAGGGGTGAACTCTGGAAACACCATATATTTT CASSWTGVNSGNTIYF
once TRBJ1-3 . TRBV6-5 TGTGCCAGCGGGCGAGCGGGCAGCTCTGGAAACACCATATATTTT CASGRAGSSGNTIYF
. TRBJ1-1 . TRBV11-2 TGTGCCAGCAGCTCGATGTGGGCAATGAACACTGAAGCTTTCTTT CASSSMWAMNTEAFF
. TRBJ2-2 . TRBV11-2 TGTGCCAGCAGCTTGACAGGAACCGAGCTGTTTTTT CASSLTGTELFF
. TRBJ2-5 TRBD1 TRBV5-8 TGTGCCAGCAGCGCCGGACAGGGGAGGGAGACCCAGTACTTC CASSAGQGRETQYF
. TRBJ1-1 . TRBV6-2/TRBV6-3 TGTGCCAGCAGTTACTCTGAACGGTACACTGAAGCTTTCTTT CASSYSERYTEAFF
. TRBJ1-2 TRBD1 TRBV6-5 TGTGCCAGCCCCTCCCAAGGACAGGGTGACTATGGCTACACCTTC CASPSQGQGDYGYTF
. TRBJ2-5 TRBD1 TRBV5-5 TGTGCCAGCAGCTTACTAACAGGGGACCAAGAGACCCAGTACTTC CASSLLTGDQETQYF
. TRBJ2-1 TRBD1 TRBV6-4 TGTGCCAGCAGCTCGACAGGGGAGGTAAATGAGCAGTTCTTC CASSSTGEVNEQFF
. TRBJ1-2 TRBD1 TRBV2 TGTGCCAGCAGGGTATTCCCAGGGGGCCCAAACTATGGCTACACCTTC CASRVFPGGPNYGYTF
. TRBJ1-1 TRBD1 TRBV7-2 TGTGCCAGCAGCTTAGCAGGGGGCCGCACTGAAGCTTTCTTT CASSLAGGRTEAFF
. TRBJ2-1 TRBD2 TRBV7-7 TGTGCCAGCAGCCCCCGACTAGCGGGAGGGCTAAATGAGCAGTTCTTC CASSPRLAGGLNEQFF